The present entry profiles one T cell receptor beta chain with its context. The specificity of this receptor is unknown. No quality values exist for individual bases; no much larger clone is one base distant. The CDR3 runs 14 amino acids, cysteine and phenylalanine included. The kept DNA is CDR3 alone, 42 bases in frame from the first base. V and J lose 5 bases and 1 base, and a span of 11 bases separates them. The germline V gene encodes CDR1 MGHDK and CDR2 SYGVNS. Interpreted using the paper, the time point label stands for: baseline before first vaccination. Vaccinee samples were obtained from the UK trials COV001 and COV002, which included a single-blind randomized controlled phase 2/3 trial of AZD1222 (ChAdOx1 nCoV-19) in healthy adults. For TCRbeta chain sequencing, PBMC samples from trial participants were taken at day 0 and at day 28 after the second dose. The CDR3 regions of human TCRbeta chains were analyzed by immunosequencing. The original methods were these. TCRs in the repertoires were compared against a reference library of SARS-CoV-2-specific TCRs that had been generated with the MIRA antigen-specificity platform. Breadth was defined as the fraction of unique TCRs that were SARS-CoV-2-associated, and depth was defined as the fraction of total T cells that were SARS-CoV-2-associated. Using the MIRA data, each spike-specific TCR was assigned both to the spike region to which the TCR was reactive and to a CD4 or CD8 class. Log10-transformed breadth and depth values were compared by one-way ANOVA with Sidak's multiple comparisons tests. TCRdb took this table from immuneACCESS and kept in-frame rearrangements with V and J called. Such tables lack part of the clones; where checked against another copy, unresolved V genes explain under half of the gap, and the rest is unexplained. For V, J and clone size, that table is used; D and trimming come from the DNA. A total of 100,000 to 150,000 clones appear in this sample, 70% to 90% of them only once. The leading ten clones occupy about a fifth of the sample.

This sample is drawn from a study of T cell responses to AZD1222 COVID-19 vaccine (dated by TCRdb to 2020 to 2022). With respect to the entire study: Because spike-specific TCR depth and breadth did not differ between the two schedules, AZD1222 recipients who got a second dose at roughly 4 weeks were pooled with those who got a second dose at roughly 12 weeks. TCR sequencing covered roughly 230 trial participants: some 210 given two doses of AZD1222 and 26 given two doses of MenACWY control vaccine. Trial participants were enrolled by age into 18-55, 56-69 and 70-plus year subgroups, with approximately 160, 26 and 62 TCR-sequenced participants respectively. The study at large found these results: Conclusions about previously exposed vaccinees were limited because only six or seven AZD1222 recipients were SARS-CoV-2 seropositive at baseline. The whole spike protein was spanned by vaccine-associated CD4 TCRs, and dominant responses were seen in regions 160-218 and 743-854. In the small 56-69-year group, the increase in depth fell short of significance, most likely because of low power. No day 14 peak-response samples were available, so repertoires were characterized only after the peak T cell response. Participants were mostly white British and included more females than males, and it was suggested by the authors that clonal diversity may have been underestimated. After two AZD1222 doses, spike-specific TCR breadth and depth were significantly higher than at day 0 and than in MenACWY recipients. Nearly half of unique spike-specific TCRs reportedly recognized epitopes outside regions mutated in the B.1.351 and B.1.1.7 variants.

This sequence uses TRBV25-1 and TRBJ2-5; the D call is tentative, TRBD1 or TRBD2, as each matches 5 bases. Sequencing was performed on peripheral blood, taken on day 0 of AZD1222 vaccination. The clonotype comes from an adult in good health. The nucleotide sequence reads TGTGCCAGCAGTAACCCGGGACCCCAAGAGACCCAGTACTTC. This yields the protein CASSNPGPQETQYF.